This T cell receptor (beta chain) derives from a study of blood T cell repertoires in COVID-19. This table comes from immunoSEQ multiplex PCR, and its TCRdb copy is limited to in-frame clones, with some not included. The table lists more than 80,000 clones, 71% of them singletons. The CDR3 runs to 17 residues. The V gene's germline CDR1 is SGHRS and CDR2 YFSETQ. The V gene end was trimmed by 0 bases and the J gene end by 0 bases; junction bases not matched to a gene: 6. The genes are TRBV5-1 and TRBJ1-2; 9 bases agree with TRBD1. What was sequenced was peripheral blood. The sequence was collected from a human donor with acute or convalescent COVID-19. The donor label of this sample is uncertain. CDR3 in amino acids: CASSLGGQGAPNYGYTF. CDR3 nucleotide sequence: TGCGCCAGCAGCTTGGGGGGACAGGGTGCCCCTAACTATGGCTACACCTTC.